This entry describes one TCR beta chain. The target antigen is unknown. As TCR cDNA was made by 5'RACE template switching, a universal primer site and UMIs were added. One entry per CDR3 protein, called by TCRdb with MiXCR from the 5' RACE reads. Of a few hundred thousand distinct CDR3 sequences in the sample, approximately 9% were seen once. This sample stems from a study of T cells after yellow fever vaccination. Whole-study findings and limits: Any FACS-sorted repertoire could hold abundant clonotypes that contaminate it from the bulk population. Most primary-vaccination clones reappeared after the booster (approximately 97% CD4, about 88% CD8). CD4 and CD8 compartments shared a small share of clonotypes, likely from convergent recombination.

This sequence originates from a man aged 18-30 years who received the YFV17D yellow fever vaccine. The sequences come from PBMCs, collected on the day of the first yellow fever vaccination.

CDR3 sequence: CASSLRAVEQFF. CDR3 bases: TGTGCCAGCAGCTTAAGAGCGGTTGAGCAGTTCTTC. The rearrangement joins TRBV7-2 to TRBJ2-1; D may be TRBD2 (5 bases). Per the germline V gene, CDR1 is SGHTA and CDR2 is FQGNSA. This CDR3 comprises 12 residues. Trimming stripped 2 bases from V and 9 bases from J, with 8 bases between.